Below, 14 T cell receptor beta chains from the same sample are listed, as sequenced in a study of blood T cell repertoires in COVID-19. TCRdb keeps only in-frame clones here, not all; method: immunoSEQ multiplex PCR. The table has about 110,000 clones, approximately 90% seen once. Material: peripheral blood. These receptor sequences come from an elderly woman with acute or convalescent COVID-19.

The J gene is TRBJ1-2, the V gene TRBV9; D is perhaps TRBD1 (6 bases). Germline CDR1 and CDR2: SGDLS and YYNGEE. Trimming pared 5 bases from V and 1 base from J, leaving 9 bases between. The CDR3 consists of 13 residues. CDR3 residues: CASRPDSNYGYTF. DNA of the CDR3: TGTGCCAGCAGACCGGACAGTAACTATGGCTACACCTTC.

The gene calls are TRBV4-1 and TRBJ2-7, with D maybe TRBD1 (6 bases). This CDR3 is 18 amino acids long. The germline V gene has CDR1 MGHRA and CDR2 YSYEKL. The ends were cut back, 1 base at V and 0 bases at J, with 19 bases in the middle. CDR3 nucleotides: TGCGCCAGCAGCCAAGTTGGGACCGGGACATCCAGCTCCTACGAGCAGTACTTC. Translated, it gives CASSQVGTGTSSSYEQYF.

This rearrangement joins TRBV5-1 to TRBJ1-6; no reliable D call. V lost 0 bases to trimming and J lost 6 bases, with 7 bases between them. The CDR3 runs to 14 residues. CDR1 and CDR2 (germline): SGHRS, YFSETQ. The CDR3 DNA sequence: TGCGCCAGCAGCTTGGGGGCAGTTAATTCACCCCTCCACTTT. It specifies CASSLGAVNSPLHF.

The chain links TRBV12-3 or TRBV12-4 to TRBJ2-7; 7 bases match TRBD2. The CDR3 is 11 amino acids. With V trimmed by 4 bases and J by 7 bases, 1 base remained unmatched. This CDR3 is CASSWGGEQYF. Here the CDR3 DNA reads TGTGCCAGCAGTTGGGGAGGGGAGCAGTACTTC.

V is TRBV29-1 and J is TRBJ2-5, with TRBD1 identical over 7 bases. This CDR3 is built from 14 residues. Germline loops: CDR1 SQVTM, CDR2 ANQGSEA. The ends lost 1 base at V and 3 bases at J; junction bases unmatched: 5. The CDR3 DNA sequence: TGCAGCGTTGAAGGAGGGGACAGCAAAGAGACCCAGTACTTC. It yields the protein CSVEGGDSKETQYF.

The V and J genes are TRBV6-5 and TRBJ2-5, with D possibly matching TRBD1 (6 bases). Per the germline V gene, CDR1 is MNHEY and CDR2 is SVGAGI. The CDR3 has 16 residues. V shed 2 bases and J shed 1 base, with 14 bases lying between them. This CDR3 is CASSYVSGVSQETQYF. The CDR3 DNA is TGTGCCAGCAGTTACGTCTCAGGGGTGTCCCAAGAGACCCAGTACTTC.

The chain is built from TRBV28 and TRBJ2-7; D is unclear. From germline, CDR1 is MDHEN and CDR2 SYDVKM. CDR3 size: 13 residues. Trimming removed 8 bases from V and 0 bases from J, with 11 bases in between. CDR3 DNA sequence: TGTGCCAGCGAGACTCTCCTCTCCTACGAGCAGTACTTC. Amino acid sequence: CASETLLSYEQYF. The full variable domain, completed using reference TRBV28 and TRBJ2-7, is DVKVTQSSRYLVKRTGEKVFLECVQDMDHENMFWYRQDPGLGLRLIYFSYDVKMKEKGDIPEGYSVSREKKERFSLILESASTNQTSMYLCASETLLSYEQYFGPGTRLTVT.

This chain connects TRBV2 to TRBJ2-5; 10 positions match TRBD2. J gave up 4 bases and V 1 base, and 6 bases lay outside the gene matches. The germline gives CDR1 SNHLY, CDR2 FYNNEI. The CDR3 has 16 amino acids. CDR3 protein: CASSEGLAGEGETQYF. The DNA for the CDR3 is TGTGCCAGCAGTGAAGGGCTAGCGGGGGAGGGAGAGACCCAGTACTTC.

The rearrangement uses TRBV19 and TRBJ1-1; maybe TRBD1 (5 bases). V shed 2 bases and J shed 4 bases, with 5 bases lying between them. This CDR3 has 12 amino acids. Germline V CDR1 and CDR2: LNHDA, SQIVND (reference sequence). CDR3 sequence: CASSITGTEAFF. The CDR3 nucleotides are TGTGCCAGTAGTATAACAGGCACTGAAGCTTTCTTT.

V gene TRBV2 combines with J gene TRBJ2-5; 8 positions match TRBD1. Trimming cost V 4 bases and J 5 bases; bases outside gene matches: 9. This CDR3 contains 15 residues. Germline V CDR1 and CDR2: SNHLY, FYNNEI. The CDR3 DNA reads as TGTGCCAGCAGTGGCCAGGGGGCATTTACGGAGACCCAGTACTTC. Translated: CASSGQGAFTETQYF.

This clone was seen more than once but under ten times. The J gene is TRBJ1-1, the V gene TRBV9; D possibly corresponds to TRBD1 (6 bases). The CDR3 is made up of 16 amino acids. Looked up from germline, CDR1 is SGDLS and CDR2 is YYNGEE. The V end was cut by 0 bases, the J end by 10 bases, with 22 bases between. CDR3 amino acids: CASSVDPGQTIGGAFF. The CDR3 nucleotides read TGTGCCAGCAGCGTAGACCCCGGACAGACAATTGGGGGAGCTTTCTTT.

The rearrangement links TRBV18 to TRBJ2-7; D gene uncertain. The CDR3 is made up of 12 amino acids. Trimming cost V 2 bases and J 4 bases, with 6 bases left between them. Looked up from germline, CDR1 is KGHSH and CDR2 is LQKENI. In DNA form, the CDR3 reads TGTGCCAGCTCACCAGGCGGATACGAGCAGTACTTC. Translating it yields CASSPGGYEQYF. The variable domain in full, with the rest retrieved from reference TRBV18 and TRBJ2-7, is NAGVMQNPRHLVRRRGQEARLRCSPMKGHSHVYWYRQLPEEGLKFMVYLQKENIIDESGMPKERFSAEFPKEGPSILRIQQVVRGDSAAYFCASSPGGYEQYFGPGTRLTVT.

The chain is built from TRBV24-1 and TRBJ2-5; 7 bases are shared with TRBD1. CDR1 and CDR2 from the germline V gene are KGHDR and SFDVKD. The CDR3 loop spans 14 amino acids. With V trimmed by 4 bases and J by 7 bases, 8 bases remained unmatched. DNA of the CDR3: TGTGCCACCAGTGACGCTGGGACAGTTGGGACCCAGTACTTC. Translated, it gives CATSDAGTVGTQYF.

The sample holds a few counts of this clone. The chain has TRBV19 and TRBJ1-2; the match to TRBD1 covers 10 bases. The V gene's germline CDR1 is LNHDA and CDR2 SQIVND (reference sequence). The CDR3 runs to 15 residues. The ends lost 1 base at V and 3 bases at J; junction bases unmatched: 2. The CDR3 DNA reads TGTGCCAGTAGTATAGTGACAGGGGGCGACTATGGCTACACCTTC. It is translated as CASSIVTGGDYGYTF.